Presented here are 22 T cell receptor beta chains from one specimen sequenced in a study of CD8+CD57+ T cells in acquired aplastic anemia. Profiles of TCR beta VDJ and CDR3 were generated from a genomic DNA template. In TCRdb, the reads were re-called with MiXCR into one record per CDR3 protein. The table has under 200,000 distinct CDR3 sequences, around 48% seen once. All patients picked for sequencing had shown, by flow cytometry, an expansion of CD8+CD57+ cells. The sample taken for sequencing was sorted CD4+, CD8+, or CD8+CD57+ T cells (not recorded which) from PBMCs. The source is a human donor with aplastic anemia.

This sequence joins TRBV19 and TRBJ1-5, with D perhaps TRBD1 (5 bases). V lost 7 bases to trimming and J lost 6 bases, with 13 bases between them. CDR1 is LNHDA and CDR2 is SQIVND in the germline V gene (reference sequence). The CDR3 totals 13 residues. CDR3 loop: CASTKGIPQPQHF. The CDR3 DNA sequence: TGTGCCAGTACAAAGGGGATACCTCAGCCCCAGCATTTT.

This clonotype showed up many times. This chain uses TRBV5-1 with TRBJ2-1; D is undetermined. Germline V gene sequence: CDR1 SGHRS, CDR2 YFSETQ. This CDR3 spans 14 amino acids. Trimming took off 4 bases at V and 0 bases at J, with 8 bases between the two ends. This CDR3 reads CASSPDSSYNEQFF. The CDR3, as DNA: TGCGCCAGCAGCCCAGATAGCTCCTACAATGAGCAGTTCTTC.

This clonotype has ten or more counts. V and J are TRBV5-6 and TRBJ2-3; 7 nucleotides agree with TRBD1. Germline loops: CDR1 SGHDT, CDR2 YYEEEE. V shed 7 bases and J 2 bases; nucleotides not matched to a gene: 13. The CDR3 runs to 16 residues. The CDR3 DNA reads as TGTGCCAGCTCCCCGACAGGGACCCTCGACACAGATACGCAGTATTTT. Its translation: CASSPTGTLDTDTQYF.

CDR3 DNA sequence: TGTGCCAGCAGCCAAGGGGGAGGCCACTCCTACGAGCAGTACTTC. This translates into CASSQGGGHSYEQYF. The chain links TRBV2 to TRBJ2-7; D possibly matches TRBD1 or TRBD2 (6 bases each). The CDR3 is 15 amino acids. In germline, CDR1 is SNHLY, CDR2 FYNNEI. Between the trimmed V and J ends, which lost 6 bases and 0 bases, there was a span of 15 bases.

For this clonotype: One junction end disagrees with the germline gene, perhaps due to a read error. This sequence joins TRBV7-6 and TRBJ2-6, with 8 bases fitting TRBD2. Per germline, CDR1 SGHVS and CDR2 FNYEAQ. There are 17 residues in the CDR3. The CDR3 bases are TGTGCTAGCAGCTTAGCGCGGGGGGCATCTGGGGCCAACGTCCTGACTTTC. The encoded protein is CASSLARGASGANVLTF.

Details on this clonotype: Mismatch with germline at one junction end may stem from a read error. This rearrangement joins TRBV5-6 to TRBJ1-6; no clear D gene. The germline V gene encodes CDR1 SGHDT and CDR2 YYEEEE. This CDR3 is 15 amino acids long. In nucleotides, the CDR3 is TGTGCCGGCAGCACCGAAGGAGTTCTTAATTCACCCCTCCACTTT. Its translation is CAGSTEGVLNSPLHF. Full variable domain (outside the CDR3, taken from reference TRBV5-6 and TRBJ1-6): DAGVTQSPTHLIKTRGQQVTLRCSPKSGHDTVSWYQQALGQGPQFIFQYYEEEERQRGNFPDRFSGHQFPNYSSELNVNALLLGDSALYLCAGSTEGVLNSPLHFGNGTRLTVT.

This clonotype was observed many times. V gene TRBV2 combines with J gene TRBJ1-1; weak D call: TRBD1 (5 bases). Trimming stripped 6 bases from V and 3 bases from J, with 17 bases between. Germline values: CDR1 SNHLY, CDR2 FYNNEI. This CDR3 contains 15 residues. CDR3 protein: CASRGRLGGDTEAFF. In DNA, the CDR3 is TGTGCCAGCAGGGGACGCCTGGGAGGGGACACTGAAGCTTTCTTT.

This clonotype was recorded at least ten times. The V call is TRBV19, the J call TRBJ1-4; no reliable D call. Per the germline V gene, CDR1 is LNHDA and CDR2 is SQIVND (reference sequence). This CDR3 spans 15 amino acids. Trimming stripped 4 bases from V and 0 bases from J, with 9 bases between. This CDR3 reads CASSRAGSTNEKLFF. Here the CDR3 DNA reads TGTGCCAGTAGTAGGGCGGGCTCAACTAATGAAAAACTGTTTTTT.

This clonotype showed up many times. V and J are TRBV10-2 and TRBJ2-5; D unclear. With 6 bases removed from V and 4 bases from J, the gap between germline ends came to 12 bases. This CDR3 contains 13 residues. The germline V gene has CDR1 WSHSY and CDR2 SAAADI. In DNA, the CDR3 is TGCGCCAGCAGAGGATTGGTGGGAGAGACCCAGTACTTC. It codes for CASRGLVGETQYF.

In its sample, this clonotype was seen a few times. The chain couples TRBV7-3 to TRBJ2-1, with D maybe TRBD1 (5 bases). V gave up 4 bases and J gave up 7 bases, with 8 bases separating them. This CDR3 region has 12 residues. Germline lookup yields CDR1 SGHTA and CDR2 FQGTGA. CDR3 sequence reads: CASSSQDNEQFF. CDR3 coding DNA: TGTGCCAGCAGCTCACAGGATAATGAGCAGTTCTTC. The full variable domain, rest sourced from reference TRBV7-3 and TRBJ2-1, is GAGVSQTPSNKVTEKGKYVELRCDPISGHTALYWYRQSLGQGPEFLIYFQGTGAADDSGLPNDRFFAVRPEGSVSTLKIQRTERGDSAVYLCASSSQDNEQFFGPGTRLTVL.

The chain uses TRBV7-2 and TRBJ2-7, with TRBD2 identical over 11 bases. V was clipped by 5 bases and J by 7 bases; unmatched bases: 4. The CDR3 is 13 amino acids. Germline V gives CDR1 SGHTA, CDR2 FQGNSA. Written as DNA, the CDR3 is TGTGCCAGCAGCCCTACTAGCGGGGGTGAGCAGTACTTC. Translating gives CASSPTSGGEQYF.

The chain combines TRBV20-1 with TRBJ2-5; 7 bases line up with TRBD2. CDR1 and CDR2 (germline): DFQATT, SNEGSKA (reference sequence). This CDR3 spans 14 amino acids. The V segment lost 0 bases and the J segment 8 bases; nucleotides outside the gene matches: 9. The CDR3 loop reads CSARDIGLGRTQYF. CDR3 sequence (DNA): TGCAGTGCTAGAGATATAGGACTAGGTAGAACCCAGTACTTC.

The genes are TRBV7-8 and TRBJ1-6; possible D gene TRBD1, 5 bases. The V gene's germline CDR1 is SGHVS and CDR2 FQNEAQ. The CDR3 extends over 14 amino acids. Trimming stripped 4 bases from V and 10 bases from J, with 14 bases between. The CDR3 DNA sequence: TGTGCCAGCAGCTCGCAGGGTCGTGGGTCACCCCTCCACTTT. This codes for CASSSQGRGSPLHF.

V is TRBV19 and J is TRBJ1-3; the D gene is possibly TRBD1 (5 bases). V shed 6 bases and J shed 0 bases, with 18 bases lying between them. The germline gives CDR1 LNHDA, CDR2 SQIVND (reference sequence). The CDR3 contains 17 residues. The chain's CDR3 is CASRDNPGYNSGNTIYF. CDR3 bases: TGTGCCAGTAGGGACAATCCAGGGTACAACTCTGGAAACACCATATATTTT.

The chain carries TRBV30 and TRBJ1-1; TRBD1 is a possible D gene (5 bases). CDR3 length: 13 amino acids. The V end was cut by 4 bases, the J end by 5 bases, with 14 bases between. CDR1 GTSNPN and CDR2 SVGIG come from the germline V gene (reference sequence). The CDR3 DNA follows: TGTGCCTGGAACCAGGTATGGGGGACTGAAGCTTTCTTT. Translated: CAWNQVWGTEAFF.

The sample holds many counts of this clonotype. The chain recombines TRBV28 with TRBJ1-6; tentatively, D is TRBD1 (5 bases). CDR1 and CDR2 from the germline V gene are MDHEN and SYDVKM. The CDR3 totals 15 residues. Trimming removed 4 bases at V and 5 bases at J, with 12 bases between. DNA for the CDR3: TGTGCCAGCAGTTCTCTGGGACCAAATAATTCACCCCTCCACTTT. It yields the protein CASSSLGPNNSPLHF.

Ten or more counts support this clonotype. V gene TRBV28 combines with J gene TRBJ1-2, with a tentative D call TRBD1 (5 bases). V gave up 5 bases and J gave up 8 bases, with 12 bases separating them. Looked up from germline, CDR1 is MDHEN and CDR2 is SYDVKM. The CDR3 is 12 amino acids. The CDR3 spells CASSLAGAGYTF. As DNA, the CDR3 is TGTGCCAGCAGTCTGGCCGGGGCCGGCTACACCTTC.

The chain's CDR3 is CASGSGQSSYNEQFF. DNA of the CDR3: TGTGCTAGTGGTTCCGGACAGAGCTCCTACAATGAGCAGTTCTTC. The rearrangement uses TRBV12-5 and TRBJ2-1; perhaps TRBD1 as D (6 bases). Looked up from germline, CDR1 is LGHNT and CDR2 is FRNRAP. V lost 4 bases to trimming and J lost 0 bases, with 10 bases between them. The CDR3 length is 15 residues.

For this clonotype: A much larger clone differs from this one at a single base, so this may be a read error. V usage is TRBV5-6 and J usage is TRBJ1-4; 9 bases are shared with TRBD1. Germline-derived CDR1 and CDR2 are SGHDT and YYEEEE. The CDR3 runs 15 residues. V gave up 5 bases and J gave up 7 bases; unmatched junction bases: 9. The CDR3 DNA follows: TGTGCCAGCAGACCGGAACAGGGGGCGGTTGAAAAACTGTTTTTT. It specifies CASRPEQGAVEKLFF.

This clonotype occurred once. J is TRBJ2-3 and V is TRBV28; 9 bases are shared with TRBD1. The CDR3 has 17 residues. J gave up 6 bases and V 7 bases, and 17 bases lay outside the gene matches. Germline V gene sequence: CDR1 MDHEN, CDR2 SYDVKM. CDR3 DNA sequence: TGTGCCAGCACCCCCCAGTGGGGACAGGGATCCTTGGATACGCAGTATTTT. Protein sequence: CASTPQWGQGSLDTQYF. The full variable domain, in which reference TRBV28 and TRBJ2-3 provide the parts outside the CDR3, is DVKVTQSSRYLVKRTGEKVFLECVQDMDHENMFWYRQDPGLGLRLIYFSYDVKMKEKGDIPEGYSVSREKKERFSLILESASTNQTSMYLCASTPQWGQGSLDTQYFGPGTRLTVL.

The chain recombines TRBV20-1 with TRBJ2-7, with 8 bases lining up with TRBD2. Germline V gene lookup returns CDR1 DFQATT and CDR2 SNEGSKA (reference sequence). The CDR3 consists of 15 residues. After removal of 5 bases from V and 0 bases from J, the junction contained 9 bases not matched to a gene. The DNA of the CDR3 is TGCAGTGCTCCCCATAGCGGGACGAGCTCCTACGAGCAGTACTTC. Protein sequence: CSAPHSGTSSYEQYF.

This clonotype was seen only once. V usage is TRBV7-9 and J usage is TRBJ1-5; tentatively, D is TRBD1 (6 bases). The CDR3 is made up of 14 amino acids. Trimming took off 8 bases at V and 5 bases at J, with 16 bases between the two ends. CDR1 SEHNR and CDR2 FQNEAQ come from the germline V gene (reference sequence). CDR3 region: CASQRGAGHQPQHF. CDR3 nucleotides: TGTGCCAGCCAGAGGGGGGCTGGCCATCAGCCCCAGCATTTT.